One sample yielded the 3 T cell receptor beta chains listed below, sequenced in a study of cytomegalovirus exposure and HLA in healthy donors (dated by TCRdb to about 2017). Libraries were prepared through the immunoSEQ multiplex PCR assay. For the multiplex PCR, a mixture combining 60 forward primers for TCR Vbeta segments and 13 reverse primers for TCR Jbeta segments was used. TCRdb re-hosts the immuneACCESS table, in-frame sequences only. Its copies lack some clones; in the studies checked, an unresolved V gene accounts for under half of them, and the cause for the rest is not known. This sample is represented by roughly 110,000 clones; 70% to 75% of them were singletons. 2.5% to 3% of the sample belongs to the ten largest clones. Sequencing was performed on PBMCs. These receptors were taken from a female donor in good health and CMV-seronegative.

This chain connects TRBV5-4 to TRBJ2-7; 13 bases match TRBD2. CDR1 and CDR2 (germline): SGHNT, YYREEE (reference sequence). V shed 0 bases, J shed 1 base, and the junction held 1 base outside the gene matches. The CDR3 extends over 16 amino acids. The CDR3 coding sequence is TGTGCCAGCAGCTTGGTGGGACTAGCGGGATCCTACGAGCAGTACTTC. As protein: CASSLVGLAGSYEQYF.

V is TRBV7-3 and J is TRBJ1-3, with 7 bases matching TRBD1. From germline, CDR1 is SGHTA and CDR2 FQGTGA. The junction had 13 bases not matched to a gene; V was cut back by 5 bases and J by 0 bases. The CDR3 extends over 18 amino acids. CDR3 in DNA: TGTGCCAGCAGCACCCGACAGGGCGCGGCCGTCTCTGGAAACACCATATATTTT. Translating gives CASSTRQGAAVSGNTIYF.

This chain joins TRBV9 and TRBJ1-3; D may be TRBD1 (6 bases). The ends were cut back, 4 bases at V and 8 bases at J, with 10 bases in the middle. This CDR3 has 12 residues. Germline V gives CDR1 SGDLS, CDR2 YYNGEE. CDR3 sequence reads: CASSTQGHTIYF. In DNA, the CDR3 is TGTGCCAGCAGCACACAGGGCCACACCATATATTTT.